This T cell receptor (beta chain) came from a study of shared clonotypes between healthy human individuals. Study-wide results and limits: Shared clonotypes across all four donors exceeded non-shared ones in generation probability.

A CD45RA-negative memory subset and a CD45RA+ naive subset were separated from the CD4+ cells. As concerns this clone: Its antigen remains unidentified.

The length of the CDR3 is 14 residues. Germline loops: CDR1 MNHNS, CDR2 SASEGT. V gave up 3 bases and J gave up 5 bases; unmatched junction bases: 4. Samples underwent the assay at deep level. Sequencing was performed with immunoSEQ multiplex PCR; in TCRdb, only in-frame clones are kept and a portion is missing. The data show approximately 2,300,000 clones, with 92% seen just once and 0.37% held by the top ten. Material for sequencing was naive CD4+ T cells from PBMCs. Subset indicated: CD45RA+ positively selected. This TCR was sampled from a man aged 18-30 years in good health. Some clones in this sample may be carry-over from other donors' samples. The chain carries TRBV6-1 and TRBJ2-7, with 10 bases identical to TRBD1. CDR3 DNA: TGTGCCAGCAGTGAGACAGGGGGCCACCACGAGCAGTACTTC. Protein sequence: CASSETGGHHEQYF.